This T cell receptor beta chain was profiled in a study of T-cell reconstitution after alpha-beta-depleted transplantation in children. TCRbeta library preparation incorporated unique molecular identifiers. TCRdb fed the PCR reads into MiXCR, producing one record per CDR3 protein. The repertoire consists of about 360,000 distinct CDR3 sequences, with roughly 15% occurring once and the leading ten covering over 3.5%. Germline CDR1 and CDR2: MNHEY and SVGAGI. V was clipped by 6 bases and J by 3 bases; unmatched bases: 10. The CDR3 has 15 residues. This clonotype showed up just a few times. The receptor was isolated from a human donor who donated a stem cell graft to a child with Fanconi anemia. The material sequenced was PBMCs, taken from the stem cell graft. V is TRBV6-5 and J is TRBJ1-1; 7 bases match TRBD1. This CDR3 is CASSPYGQADTEAFF. CDR3 nucleotide sequence: TGTGCCAGCAGCCCATACGGACAGGCGGACACTGAAGCTTTCTTT.